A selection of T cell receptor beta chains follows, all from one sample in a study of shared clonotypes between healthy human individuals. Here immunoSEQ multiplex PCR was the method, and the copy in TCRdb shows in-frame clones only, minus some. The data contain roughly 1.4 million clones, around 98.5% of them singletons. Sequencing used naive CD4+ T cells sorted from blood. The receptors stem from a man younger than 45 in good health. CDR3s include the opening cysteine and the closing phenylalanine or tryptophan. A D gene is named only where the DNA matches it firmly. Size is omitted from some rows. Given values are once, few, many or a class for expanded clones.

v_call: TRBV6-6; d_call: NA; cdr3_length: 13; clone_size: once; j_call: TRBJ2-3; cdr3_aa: CASSTLLGDTQYF; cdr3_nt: TGTGCCAGCAGTACCCTTTTGGGAGATACGCAGTATTTT
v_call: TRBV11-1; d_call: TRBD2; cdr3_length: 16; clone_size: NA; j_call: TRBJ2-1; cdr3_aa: CASSPTKREGRGEQFF; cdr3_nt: TGTGCCAGCAGCCCAACAAAGCGGGAGGGCCGAGGTGAGCAGTTCTTC
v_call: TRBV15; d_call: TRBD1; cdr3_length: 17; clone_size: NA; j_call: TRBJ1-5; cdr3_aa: CATSIDPGTGVNQPQHF; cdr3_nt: TGTGCCACCAGCATCGACCCCGGGACAGGGGTCAATCAGCCCCAGCATTTT
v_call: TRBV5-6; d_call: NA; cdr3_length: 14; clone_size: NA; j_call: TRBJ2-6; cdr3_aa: CASSLETGANVLTF; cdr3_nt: TGTGCCAGCAGCTTGGAGACTGGGGCCAACGTCCTGACTTTC
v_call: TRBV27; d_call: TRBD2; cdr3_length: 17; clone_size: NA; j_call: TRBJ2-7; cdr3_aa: CASSFASGRSSSYEQYF; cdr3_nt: TGTGCCAGCAGTTTCGCGAGCGGGAGGTCTAGCTCCTACGAGCAGTACTTC
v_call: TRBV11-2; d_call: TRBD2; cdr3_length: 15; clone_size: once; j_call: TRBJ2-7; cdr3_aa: CASSSLAGVSYEQYF; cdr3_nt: TGTGCCAGCAGCTCCCTAGCGGGAGTCTCCTACGAGCAGTACTTC
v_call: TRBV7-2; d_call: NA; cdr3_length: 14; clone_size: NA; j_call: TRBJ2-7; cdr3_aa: CASSLLTTIYEQYF; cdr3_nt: TGTGCCAGCAGCTTATTGACTACGATCTACGAGCAGTACTTC
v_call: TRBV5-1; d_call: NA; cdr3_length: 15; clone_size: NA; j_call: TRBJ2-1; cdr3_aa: CASSSAWLSHNEQFF; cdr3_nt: TGCGCCAGCAGCTCGGCCTGGCTATCCCACAATGAGCAGTTCTTC
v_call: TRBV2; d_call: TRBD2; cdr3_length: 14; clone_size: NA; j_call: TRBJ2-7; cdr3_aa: CASSVLAITYEQYF; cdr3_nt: TGTGCCAGCAGTGTACTAGCGATTACCTACGAGCAGTACTTC
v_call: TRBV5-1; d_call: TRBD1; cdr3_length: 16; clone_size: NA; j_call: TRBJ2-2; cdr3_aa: CASSTRTGRFGGELFF; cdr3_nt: TGCGCCAGCAGCACCAGGACAGGGAGATTCGGCGGGGAGCTGTTTTTT
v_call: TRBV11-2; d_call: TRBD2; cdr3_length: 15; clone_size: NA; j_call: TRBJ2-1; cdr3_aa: CASSLDGLAGNEQFF; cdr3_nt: TGTGCCAGCAGCTTAGATGGACTAGCAGGGAATGAGCAGTTCTTC
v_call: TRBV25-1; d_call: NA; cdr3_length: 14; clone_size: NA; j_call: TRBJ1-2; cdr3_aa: CASSGLLGLHGYTF; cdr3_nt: TGTGCCAGCAGTGGACTCCTCGGGCTACATGGCTACACCTTC
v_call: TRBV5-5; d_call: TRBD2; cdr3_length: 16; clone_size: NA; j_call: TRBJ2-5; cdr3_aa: CASSRTSGRAFETQYF; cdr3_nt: TGTGCCAGCAGCAGGACTAGCGGGAGGGCCTTTGAGACCCAGTACTTC